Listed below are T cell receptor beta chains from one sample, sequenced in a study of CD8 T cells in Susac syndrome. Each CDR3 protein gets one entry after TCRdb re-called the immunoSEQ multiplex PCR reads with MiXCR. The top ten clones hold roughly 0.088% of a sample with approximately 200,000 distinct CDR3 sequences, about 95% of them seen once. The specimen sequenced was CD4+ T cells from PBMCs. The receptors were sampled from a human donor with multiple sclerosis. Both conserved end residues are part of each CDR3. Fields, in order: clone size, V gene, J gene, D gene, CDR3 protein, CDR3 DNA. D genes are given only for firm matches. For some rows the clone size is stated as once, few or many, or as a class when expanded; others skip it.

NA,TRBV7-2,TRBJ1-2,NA,CASSLLQRGATF,TGTGCCAGCAGCTTACTCCAACGGGGAGCCACCTTC
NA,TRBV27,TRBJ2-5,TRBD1,CASGGTGLQETQYF,TGTGCCAGCGGGGGGACAGGGCTCCAAGAGACCCAGTACTTC
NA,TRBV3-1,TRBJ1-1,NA,CASSQHLGTYTEAFF,TGTGCCAGCAGCCAACACTTAGGGACATACACTGAAGCTTTCTTT
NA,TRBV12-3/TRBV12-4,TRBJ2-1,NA,CASSFGDSRLNEQFF,TGTGCCAGCAGTTTCGGCGACTCGCGACTCAATGAGCAGTTCTTC
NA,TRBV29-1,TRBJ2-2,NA,CSVEPGANGELFF,TGCAGCGTTGAACCGGGGGCGAACGGGGAGCTGTTTTTT
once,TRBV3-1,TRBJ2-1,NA,CASSPEVSYNEQFF,TGTGCCAGCAGCCCGGAGGTTTCCTACAATGAGCAGTTCTTC
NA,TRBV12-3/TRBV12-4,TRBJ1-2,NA,CASSLMPPYGYTF,TGTGCCAGCAGTTTAATGCCCCCCTATGGCTACACCTTC
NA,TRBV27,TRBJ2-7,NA,CASSFYSGVKNYEQYF,TGTGCCAGCAGTTTTTACTCCGGGGTGAAGAACTACGAGCAGTACTTC
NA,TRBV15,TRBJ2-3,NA,CATSRDSSTDTQYF,TGTGCCACCAGCAGAGATAGTTCCACAGATACGCAGTATTTT
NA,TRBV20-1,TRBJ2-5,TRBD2,CSARVAGSGETQYF,TGCAGTGCTAGAGTAGCGGGATCGGGAGAGACCCAGTACTTC
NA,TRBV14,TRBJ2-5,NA,CASSLPGRGIRETQYF,TGTGCCAGCAGCCTCCCGGGTCGGGGAATTAGAGAGACCCAGTACTTC
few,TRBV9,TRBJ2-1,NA,CASSVVGGSYNEQFF,TGTGCCAGCAGCGTAGTCGGTGGCTCCTACAATGAGCAGTTCTTC
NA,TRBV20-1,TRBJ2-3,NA,CSAGLEAGSDTQYF,TGCAGTGCTGGGCTGGAAGCGGGCTCAGATACGCAGTATTTT
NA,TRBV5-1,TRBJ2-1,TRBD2,CASSTGLAGSSYNEQFF,TGCGCCAGCAGCACAGGACTAGCGGGATCTTCCTACAATGAGCAGTTCTTC
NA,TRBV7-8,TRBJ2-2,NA,CASSLGQVANTGELFF,TGTGCCAGCAGCTTAGGGCAGGTAGCGAACACCGGGGAGCTGTTTTTT
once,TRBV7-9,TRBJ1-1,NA,CASSVGDGRSAFF,TGTGCCAGCAGCGTAGGGGACGGGCGTTCGGCTTTCTTT
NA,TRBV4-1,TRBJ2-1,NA,CASSQDLGASASYNEQFF,TGCGCCAGCAGCCAAGATCTTGGTGCTAGCGCCTCCTACAATGAGCAGTTCTTC
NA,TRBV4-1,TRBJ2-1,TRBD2,CASSRLPGGASYNEQFF,TGCGCCAGCAGCCGCCTGCCGGGGGGGGCCTCCTACAATGAGCAGTTCTTC
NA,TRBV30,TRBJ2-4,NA,CAWSYPRGIQYF,TGTGCCTGGAGTTACCCACGAGGCATTCAGTACTTC
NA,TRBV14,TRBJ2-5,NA,CASSQGASLQETQYF,TGTGCCAGCAGCCAAGGGGCTAGTCTTCAAGAGACCCAGTACTTC
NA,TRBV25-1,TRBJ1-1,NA,CASSERNRNTEAFF,TGTGCCAGCAGTGAACGTAATCGGAACACTGAAGCTTTCTTT
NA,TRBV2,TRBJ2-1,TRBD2,CASLRTSGGGNEQFF,TGTGCCAGCCTGAGGACTAGCGGAGGGGGGAATGAGCAGTTCTTC
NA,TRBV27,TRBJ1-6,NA,CASSPPGRSPLHF,TGTGCCAGCAGCCCCCCGGGGAGGTCACCCCTCCACTTT
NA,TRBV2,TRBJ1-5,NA,CASSEGRTQPQHF,TGTGCCAGCAGTGAGGGGAGGACCCAGCCCCAGCATTTT
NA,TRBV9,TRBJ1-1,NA,CASSVAGRDTEAFF,TGTGCCAGCAGCGTAGCCGGACGGGACACTGAAGCTTTCTTT
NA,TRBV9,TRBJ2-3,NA,CASSSRVISTDTQYF,TGTGCCAGCAGCTCCCGGGTTATTAGCACAGATACGCAGTATTTT
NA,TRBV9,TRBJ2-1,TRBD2,CASSPWGGETEQFF,TGTGCCAGCAGCCCCTGGGGAGGGGAAACTGAGCAGTTCTTC
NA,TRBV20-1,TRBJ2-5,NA,CSARDTRGETQYF,TGCAGTGCTAGAGATACTAGGGGAGAGACCCAGTACTTC
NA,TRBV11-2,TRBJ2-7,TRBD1,CASSSSQGSYYEQYF,TGTGCCAGCAGCTCTTCACAGGGGTCGTACTACGAGCAGTACTTC
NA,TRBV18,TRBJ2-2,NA,CASSSRVGELFF,TGTGCCAGCTCATCGAGGGTCGGGGAGCTGTTTTTT
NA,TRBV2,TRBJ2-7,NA,CASRSGTRTYEQYF,TGTGCCAGCAGGTCCGGGACCCGCACCTACGAGCAGTACTTC
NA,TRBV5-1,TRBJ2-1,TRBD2,CASSPSGPHNEQFF,TGCGCCAGCAGCCCTAGCGGGCCGCACAATGAGCAGTTCTTC
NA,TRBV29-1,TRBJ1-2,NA,CSVGGWDGYTF,TGCAGCGTCGGGGGTTGGGACGGCTACACCTTC
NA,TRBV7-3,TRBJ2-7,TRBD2,CASSLQAGAVYEQYF,TGTGCCAGCAGCCTCCAAGCGGGAGCAGTCTACGAGCAGTACTTC